This TCR beta chain originates from a study of blood T cell repertoires in COVID-19 (dated by TCRdb to about 2020). Turning to the overall study: Samples covering the acute and convalescent phases of COVID-19 were provided by collaborators in the United States, Italy and Spain. The prospective study material was composed of cDNA or gDNA derived from T cells, B-cell-depleted T cells, or PBMCs. The dataset comprised deeply sampled blood TCRbeta repertoires from subjects exposed to, actively infected with, or recovered from COVID-19. A freely available public database, intended as a resource for researchers studying the immune response to SARS-CoV-2, is where the repertoires were released. The samples were drawn from two sources: the first 160 participants of the ongoing ImmuneRACE study, and fewer than 1,500 subjects contributed by 6 global collaborators. Sample metadata almost always included a de-identified subject ID, COVID-19 status, age in years and sex. HLA class I and class II types, where available, came from metadata supplied by the sample provider rather than from assay-based typing. Overall results and qualifications from the work: The amount of clinical and demographic metadata varied by source and participant and was provided uncurated.

Details on this clone: No cognate antigen has been identified for it. No base qualities exist here, and no much larger clone lies one base off it.

TCRbeta CDR3 regions were amplified from genomic DNA by means of the immunoSEQ Assay, a bias-controlled multiplex PCR. In the original analysis: Within the assay, amplification of reference gene primers was used to estimate how many nucleated cells each sample contained. Sequence reads were collapsed and filtered to measure the absolute abundance of every unique TCRbeta CDR3 rearrangement. For each sample, productive Simpson clonality was calculated as the square root of Simpson's diversity index across productive rearrangements. TCRdb carries this immuneACCESS record with in-frame sequences only. Its versions omit some clonotypes, under half of them owing to an unresolved V gene in the studies checked, with the rest unexplained. V, J and clone size were drawn from that table, and D and trimming were deduced from the DNA. Across this sample there are 76,000 or so clones, with about 90% seen only once. 5.8% of the sample is in the top ten clones.

Collaborating institutions collected whole blood in K2EDTA tubes following their own protocols. For TCRbeta analysis, collaborators shipped samples in one of three forms: frozen whole blood, isolated PBMCs, or DNA extracted from either of those sample types. Based on the germline V gene, the CDR1 and CDR2 sequences are ENHRY and SYGVKD. Trimming accounts for 8 bases at V and 4 bases at J, while the number of junction bases matched to no gene is 4. The CDR3 starts with the cysteine, ends with the phenylalanine, and has 13 residues. This entry keeps only the CDR3 DNA: 39 bases, framed from base 1. Sequencing was performed on peripheral blood. The source of this sequence is a human donor in a cohort sampled during active COVID-19. Recombination linked TRBV10-3 to TRBJ1-5; TRBD1 fits 8 bases in the junction. In nucleotides, the sequence is TGTGCCATCGGCCAGGGGGCTAATCAGCCCCAGCATTTT. Its coded protein is CAIGQGANQPQHF.